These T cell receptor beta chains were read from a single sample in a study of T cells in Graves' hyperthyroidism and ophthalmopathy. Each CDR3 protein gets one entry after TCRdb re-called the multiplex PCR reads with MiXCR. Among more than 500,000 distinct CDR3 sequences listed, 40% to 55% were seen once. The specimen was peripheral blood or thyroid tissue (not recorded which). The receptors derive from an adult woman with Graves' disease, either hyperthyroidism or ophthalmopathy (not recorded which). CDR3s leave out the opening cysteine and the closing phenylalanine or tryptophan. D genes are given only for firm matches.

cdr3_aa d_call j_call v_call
AIRSSGETQY . TRBJ2-5 TRBV10-3
ASSQAPQETNTIY . TRBJ1-3 TRBV4-1
ASRTPSKSYEQY . TRBJ2-7 TRBV28
SAYPGQFYEQY TRBD1 TRBJ2-7 TRBV20-1
ASSGERTIEAF . TRBJ1-1 TRBV7-9
ARRRGEETEAF . TRBJ1-1 TRBV10-2
SVGGSEETQY . TRBJ2-5 TRBV29-1
ASSSRQGAEAF TRBD1 TRBJ1-1 TRBV7-2
ASSHPTGNSYEQY . TRBJ2-7 TRBV7-6
GSSYVGTGTYEQY . TRBJ2-7 TRBV6-5
TAGAYGAEAF . TRBJ1-1 TRBV20-1
SFGQGSPMNTEAF . TRBJ1-1 TRBV20-1
ASSPEPGGSSYNEQF . TRBJ2-1 TRBV7-9
ASPLWSTGELF . TRBJ2-2 TRBV12-3/TRBV12-4
ASSLAPGTGGAYTEAF TRBD1 TRBJ1-1 TRBV7-9
ASSSGPSGNQPQH . TRBJ1-5 TRBV7-2
ASSPGQRVGAF . TRBJ1-1 TRBV9
ASSVGIGYEKLF . TRBJ1-4 TRBV9
ASSEINRRETQY . TRBJ2-5 TRBV2
ASTSGAEAF . TRBJ1-1 TRBV3-1
ASSYATGTYGYT TRBD1 TRBJ1-2 TRBV6-5
AISVGQNYGCT TRBD1 TRBJ1-2 TRBV10-3
AGSVGGNTEAF . TRBJ1-1 TRBV9
ASSFANEQY . TRBJ2-7 TRBV12-3/TRBV12-4
SVYGGYEQY . TRBJ2-7 TRBV29-1
ASRDSSRRYEQY . TRBJ2-7 TRBV25-1
ASVVGQETQY . TRBJ2-5 TRBV2
SARDRRGGGGETQH . TRBJ1-5 TRBV20-1
SASGPGTANEKLF . TRBJ1-4 TRBV20-1
SASLPYNEQF . TRBJ2-1 TRBV20-1
ASSPDSHSYNSPLH . TRBJ1-6 TRBV12-3/TRBV12-4
ASSSVTLGYRGYYGYT TRBD1 TRBJ1-2 TRBV10-3
ASGGYEKLF . TRBJ1-4 TRBV6-5
SAVQGGDRETQY TRBD1 TRBJ2-5 TRBV20-1
ASRDRIGYGYT TRBD1 TRBJ1-2 TRBV12-3/TRBV12-4
SVEPGQGHGELF TRBD1 TRBJ2-2 TRBV29-1
ASSLSGRGTDTQY TRBD2 TRBJ2-3 TRBV3-1
SAARGRDEQY . TRBJ2-7 TRBV20-1
ASSPIRDRGDGGYT TRBD1 TRBJ1-2 TRBV4-1
ASSEEANYGYT . TRBJ1-2 TRBV2
ASSDPTWYQETQY . TRBJ2-5 TRBV10-2
ASSQRRGTYGYT . TRBJ1-2 TRBV7-2
SVGGGEFGTGWYEQY TRBD1 TRBJ2-7 TRBV29-1
SAREQFNSPLH . TRBJ1-6 TRBV20-1
SVEPVAGLYTGELF TRBD2 TRBJ2-2 TRBV29-1
ASSEEPTGGMGTEAF TRBD1 TRBJ1-1 TRBV6-1